Listed below are T cell receptor beta chains from one sample, sequenced in a study of T cell changes during pregnancy in multiple sclerosis. The table came from immunoSEQ multiplex PCR; TCRdb's copy has only in-frame clones and leaves some out. The data show fewer than 45,000 clones, around 93% seen once. The sample here was CD8+ T cells from peripheral blood mononuclear cells, taken in the third trimester of pregnancy. These receptors were collected from a female donor with multiple sclerosis, enrolled in a pregnancy study. Each CDR3 is given with its conserved first and last residue. The D gene is left open where the match is weak. Clone sizes are given selectively: once, few, many, or a class where the clone is expanded.

v_gene	d_gene	abundance	j_gene	CDR3aa
TRBV28	-	-	TRBJ2-1	CASSWAAKGTSYNEQFF
TRBV9	-	-	TRBJ1-1	CASSEFRTANTEAFF
TRBV28	TRBD2	-	TRBJ2-7	CASSLEREGFHEQYF
TRBV29-1	-	-	TRBJ2-3	CSVEGRGDTQYF
TRBV27	TRBD1	-	TRBJ2-6	CASSLDQGAGGANVLTF
TRBV5-1	TRBD1	-	TRBJ2-5	CASIRPLKDREVETQYF
TRBV27	-	once	TRBJ1-5	CASSLSGGGYQPQHF
TRBV19	-	-	TRBJ1-5	CASSLRGGDQPQHF
TRBV5-8	-	-	TRBJ2-5	CASSLGGQFRDNQETQYF
TRBV29-1	-	-	TRBJ1-2	CSVLTAASGYTF
TRBV28	TRBD1	-	TRBJ1-1	CASSATGAPNTEAFF
TRBV14	TRBD1	-	TRBJ2-7	CASSLRTGLYEQYF
TRBV4-3	TRBD2	-	TRBJ2-3	CASSQGGLAGDTQYF
TRBV15	TRBD2	-	TRBJ2-1	CATSAGLAGGSTRSYNEQFF
TRBV29-1	TRBD1	-	TRBJ2-3	CSVEVLQTGTGFTDTQYF
TRBV30	-	-	TRBJ2-1	CAWSAQRNSYNEQFF
TRBV2	-	-	TRBJ2-1	CASSGHRDSAYNEQFF
TRBV27	-	-	TRBJ2-7	CASSLSRAGAGAYEQYF
TRBV13	-	once	TRBJ2-1	CASSLIYRSYNEQFF
TRBV4-1	TRBD1	-	TRBJ2-7	CASSQDLTGREQYF
TRBV7-9	-	-	TRBJ2-7	CASSFGGQNYEQYF
TRBV19	TRBD1	-	TRBJ1-1	CASGQGSPNTEAFF
TRBV6-4	-	-	TRBJ2-1	CASSDSPTNYNEQFF
TRBV27	-	medium-sized	TRBJ1-2	CASSFTALYGYTF
TRBV5-6	TRBD1	-	TRBJ2-7	CASSLEGQGVSYEQYF
TRBV5-1	TRBD1	-	TRBJ1-1	CASSPFEGADTEAFF
TRBV10-2	-	once	TRBJ1-1	CASSDSGPFEAFF
TRBV11-1	TRBD2	-	TRBJ2-1	CASSEPGLAGDEQFF
TRBV7-9	-	-	TRBJ1-2	CASSLTRKFYGYTF
TRBV5-1	-	-	TRBJ2-7	CASSKLPEADEQYF
TRBV5-1	TRBD2	once	TRBJ2-2	CASSEEGLAGETTGELFF
TRBV15	-	-	TRBJ2-5	CATSRDQDGGIVEETQYF
TRBV29-1	-	-	TRBJ2-1	CSVSGSRVGEQFF
TRBV5-5	TRBD1	-	TRBJ2-7	CASSQGQGYYEQYF
TRBV6-1	TRBD2	-	TRBJ2-3	CASTSGRASDTQYF
TRBV16	TRBD2	-	TRBJ2-7	CASSQSGGVSNYEQYF
TRBV27	TRBD1	-	TRBJ1-4	CASSYRGRGEKLFF
TRBV14	-	-	TRBJ2-1	CASSRKYNEQFF
TRBV6-6	-	-	TRBJ2-7	CASSYSGARLYEQYF
TRBV2	-	-	TRBJ2-5	CASSGTEETQYF
TRBV4-1	-	-	TRBJ1-5	CASSIEGNGWPQHF
TRBV11-2	TRBD2	-	TRBJ2-7	CASDVGASGSYEQYF
TRBV27	TRBD1	-	TRBJ2-2	CASSLPGQGAGELFF
TRBV28	-	-	TRBJ1-5	CASSLDSTFNQPQHF
TRBV27	-	-	TRBJ1-1	CASSWGGPNTEAFF
TRBV10-3	TRBD2	-	TRBJ2-5	CAISDPRTSGRGETQYF
TRBV19	-	once	TRBJ1-2	CASGERFHQGYTF
TRBV6-6	-	-	TRBJ1-1	CASSHWGETEAFF
TRBV30	TRBD1	-	TRBJ1-2	CAWSGVRRGQFNYGYTF
TRBV30	-	-	TRBJ1-3	CAWTDTAGNTIYF
TRBV5-1	-	-	TRBJ1-1	CASSSDRTSETEAFF
TRBV7-9	TRBD1	-	TRBJ2-7	CASSPDLTGVDEQYF